One and the same sample provided the 26 T cell receptor beta chains below, sequenced in a study of T cell repertoires in cytomegalovirus infection. TCRdb passed the reads through MiXCR, listing each CDR3 protein once. Altogether approximately 270,000 distinct CDR3 sequences are present, less than 25% being singletons, with the ten largest covering about 21%. Their specific antigens are unknown. The sequencing here drew on cultured PBMCs, taken from culture after CMV antigen stimulation. The source is a human donor in good health (CMV status not recorded). Some clones in this sample may be carry-over from other donors' samples.

This clonotype was seen more than once but under ten times. The CDR3 protein is CASGLGATVSESGETQYF. The CDR3 region has the DNA TGTGCTAGTGGTTTGGGGGCAACGGTGAGTGAGAGTGGAGAGACCCAGTACTTC. This chain connects TRBV12-5 to TRBJ2-5, with D unresolved. Germline V gives CDR1 LGHNT, CDR2 FRNRAP. Trimming removed 1 base from V and 4 bases from J, with 22 bases in between. There are 18 residues in the CDR3.

This clonotype has more than one count but fewer than ten. The J gene is TRBJ2-4, the V gene TRBV20-1; D might be TRBD1 or TRBD2, each matching 6 bases. Per the germline V gene, CDR1 is DFQATT and CDR2 is SNEGSKA (reference sequence). The V gene lost 1 base and the J gene lost 8 bases, with 15 bases spanning the gap. CDR3 length: 14 amino acids. CDR3 region: CSARVGGAKHIQYF. In DNA form, the CDR3 reads TGCAGTGCTAGAGTCGGGGGCGCGAAGCACATTCAGTACTTC.

This clonotype was seen many times. The rearrangement joins TRBV7-2 to TRBJ2-1; a weak D match, TRBD1 (5 bases). V dropped 4 bases and J dropped 0 bases, with 10 bases sitting between them. CDR3 size: 15 residues. From germline, CDR1 is SGHTA and CDR2 FQGNSA. CDR3 sequence reads: CASSSDTSSYNEQFF. The CDR3 DNA reads as TGTGCCAGCAGCTCGGACACCTCCTCCTACAATGAGCAGTTCTTC.

This clonotype was observed a handful of times. This chain connects TRBV20-1 to TRBJ2-2; 7 positions match TRBD2. Germline values: CDR1 DFQATT, CDR2 SNEGSKA (reference sequence). Unmatched junction bases numbered 4, after V lost 4 bases and J lost 5 bases. CDR3 size: 13 residues. In DNA, the CDR3 is TGCAGTGCTAACAGGCGGGAGACCGGGGAGCTGTTTTTT. This translates into CSANRRETGELFF.

The table lists this clonotype with many counts. The chain recombines TRBV7-8 with TRBJ2-3, with D hard to call. V lost 1 base, J lost 3 bases, and 8 bases lay in between. The CDR3 has 14 amino acids. Germline CDR1 reads SGHVS; CDR2 reads FQNEAQ. CDR3 residues: CASSLEGKTDTQYF. The CDR3 DNA follows: TGTGCCAGCAGCTTAGAAGGGAAGACAGATACGCAGTATTTT.

Only a few counts were recorded for this clonotype. The chain carries TRBV10-3 and TRBJ2-7, with 9 bases matching TRBD2. Germline-derived CDR1 and CDR2 are ENHRY and SYGVKD. Trimming at V came to 10 bases and at J to 4 bases, leaving 8 bases not matched to a gene. CDR3 length: 13 residues. CDR3 sequence: CATRTSEAYEQYV. As DNA, the CDR3 is TGTGCCACCAGGACTAGCGAAGCTTACGAGCAGTACGTC.

The V and J genes are TRBV12-3 or TRBV12-4 and TRBJ1-1, with unresolved D. The CDR3 totals 14 residues. With 3 bases removed from V and 0 bases from J, the gap between germline ends came to 8 bases. CDR3 nucleotide sequence: TGTGCCAGCAGTTTCGAAAACGTGAACACTGAAGCTTTCTTT. Residues: CASSFENVNTEAFF.

The V call is TRBV28, the J call TRBJ2-7; 7 bases are a match to TRBD1. J gave up 9 bases and V 2 bases, and 13 bases lay outside the gene matches. Germline V gene data show CDR1 as MDHEN and CDR2 as SYDVKM. The CDR3 loop spans 15 amino acids. The CDR3 bases are TGTGCCAGCAGTTTACCTACAGGGGCTCTACGTGGGCAGTACTTC. Protein sequence: CASSLPTGALRGQYF.

This chain connects TRBV11-1 to TRBJ1-1, with 8 bases that match TRBD1. The germline V gene encodes CDR1 SGHAT and CDR2 FQDESV (reference sequence). The CDR3 runs 13 residues. V trimming: 7 bases; J trimming: 5 bases; junction bases outside the gene matches: 6. CDR3 residues: CASKRTGRTEAFF. In DNA form, the CDR3 reads TGTGCCAGCAAGCGGACAGGGCGGACTGAAGCTTTCTTT.

This clonotype was observed at least ten times. The chain combines TRBV7-8 with TRBJ2-3; the match to TRBD2 covers 10 bases. With V trimmed by 4 bases and J by 2 bases, 3 bases remained unmatched. The CDR3 runs 15 residues. Germline V CDR1 and CDR2: SGHVS, FQNEAQ. CDR3 region: CASSSGLADTDTQYF. DNA of the CDR3: TGTGCCAGCAGCTCCGGACTAGCGGACACAGATACGCAGTATTTT.

This chain links TRBV10-3 with TRBJ2-6, with TRBD1 matching 9 bases. After removal of 2 bases from V and 9 bases from J, the junction contained 2 bases not matched to a gene. The CDR3 covers 14 residues. Germline V gene lookup returns CDR1 ENHRY and CDR2 SYGVKD. For the CDR3, the DNA is TGTGCCATCAGTGAGGGACAGGGGAACAACGTCCTGACTTTC. Amino acid sequence: CAISEGQGNNVLTF.

Ten or more counts support this clonotype. This sequence joins TRBV12-3 or TRBV12-4 and TRBJ2-3; D unclear. V gave up 4 bases and J gave up 6 bases, with 8 bases separating them. CDR3 length equals 12 residues. CDR3 region: CASSSGWDTQYF. In nucleotides, the CDR3 is TGTGCCAGCAGTTCTGGTTGGGATACGCAGTATTTT.

V is TRBV20-1 and J is TRBJ1-5; possible D gene TRBD1, 6 bases. The V end was cut by 0 bases, the J end by 2 bases, with 8 bases between. CDR1 is DFQATT, CDR2 SNEGSKA, per germline (reference sequence). The CDR3 is 14 residues long. The CDR3 here is CSARDRQGNQPQHF. The CDR3 nucleotides are TGCAGTGCTAGAGATCGACAGGGCAATCAGCCCCAGCATTTT.

In its sample, this clonotype was seen a few times. The V and J genes are TRBV6-2 or TRBV6-3 and TRBJ1-2; D may be TRBD1 (6 bases). The CDR3 length is 14 residues. Trimming removed 5 bases at V and 5 bases at J, with 15 bases between. CDR1 and CDR2 from the germline V gene are MNHEY and SVGEGT. CDR3 sequence (DNA): TGTGCCAGCAGTCTTGAGGGGGGCTGGTATGGCTACACCTTC. This gives the protein CASSLEGGWYGYTF.

This clonotype was counted between two and nine times. The rearrangement links TRBV7-2 to TRBJ2-2, with 10 positions matching TRBD2. The CDR3 runs to 18 residues. Unmatched junction bases numbered 9, after V lost 4 bases and J lost 1 base. From germline, CDR1 is SGHTA and CDR2 FQGNSA. CDR3 coding DNA: TGTGCCAGCAGCTCAGCCTCAAGACTAGCGGGGAACACCGGGGAGCTGTTTTTT. Protein sequence: CASSSASRLAGNTGELFF.

This clonotype was counted a few times. The J gene is TRBJ1-2, the V gene TRBV2; no clear D gene. V lost 7 bases and J 3 bases, leaving 12 bases between the germline ends. CDR3 size: 13 residues. The V gene's germline CDR1 is SNHLY and CDR2 FYNNEI. The CDR3 DNA is TGTGCCAGCAATGCGAGGGAACACTATGGCTACACCTTC. It yields the protein CASNAREHYGYTF. The full variable domain, rest sourced from reference TRBV2 and TRBJ1-2, is EPEVTQTPSHQVTQMGQEVILRCVPISNHLYFYWYRQILGQKVEFLVSFYNNEISEKSEIFDDQFSVERPDGSNFTLKIRSTKLEDSAMYFCASNAREHYGYTFGSGTRLTVV.

The gene calls are TRBV6-5 and TRBJ2-1, with TRBD2 matching 9 bases. This CDR3 spans 18 amino acids. Per the germline V gene, CDR1 is MNHEY and CDR2 is SVGAGI. With V trimmed by 4 bases and J by 1 base, 11 bases remained unmatched. The CDR3 spells CASSFSGSPGFSYNEQFF. The CDR3 DNA is TGTGCCAGCAGTTTTAGCGGGAGTCCCGGATTTTCCTACAATGAGCAGTTCTTC.

This clonotype turned up a few times. The chain combines TRBV11-2 with TRBJ2-3; 7 positions match TRBD1. Trimming removed 4 bases from V and 6 bases from J; junction bases left unmatched: 4. This CDR3 region has 13 residues. Per germline, CDR1 SGHAT and CDR2 FQNNGV. The CDR3 loop is CASSSDRDDTQYF. For the CDR3, the DNA is TGTGCCAGCAGCTCTGACAGGGATGATACGCAGTATTTT.

This clonotype was seen only a few times. The chain links TRBV20-1 to TRBJ2-1, with TRBD2 matching 9 bases. With V trimmed by 2 bases and J by 4 bases, 6 bases remained unmatched. CDR1 DFQATT and CDR2 SNEGSKA come from the germline V gene (reference sequence). The length of the CDR3 is 15 residues. DNA for the CDR3: TGCAGTGCTAGAAAGCCGCTAGCGGGATACAATGAGCAGTTCTTC. Translated, it gives CSARKPLAGYNEQFF.

This sequence joins TRBV18 and TRBJ2-1; no clear D. The CDR3 is 11 residues long. V lost 3 bases and J 10 bases, leaving 7 bases between the germline ends. The germline V gene encodes CDR1 KGHSH and CDR2 LQKENI. The DNA of the CDR3 is TGTGCCAGCTCACCTCAACGGGAGCAGTTCTTC. It yields the protein CASSPQREQFF.

There are a few counts of this clonotype. This chain links TRBV12-3 or TRBV12-4 with TRBJ2-7; TRBD1 matches at 8 bases. This CDR3 has 14 amino acids. Trimming removed 5 bases from V and 6 bases from J; junction bases left unmatched: 9. The CDR3 coding sequence is TGTGCCAGCAGTCCCTCGACAGGGGAACGCGAGCAGTACGTC. Its protein is CASSPSTGEREQYV.

The rearrangement uses TRBV7-8 and TRBJ2-3, with TRBD2 as a possible D gene (5 bases). The CDR3 runs 17 residues. The germline CDR1 and CDR2 sequences are SGHVS and FQNEAQ. Trimming removed 3 bases at V and 3 bases at J, with 19 bases between. CDR3 protein: CASSFNDAGGGTDTQYF. CDR3 sequence (DNA): TGTGCCAGCAGCTTCAACGACGCGGGTGGTGGGACAGATACGCAGTATTTT.

This clonotype was seen only a few times. The chain combines TRBV11-2 with TRBJ2-1; 9 nucleotides agree with TRBD2. The ends lost 5 bases at V and 6 bases at J; junction bases unmatched: 11. CDR1 and CDR2 (germline): SGHAT, FQNNGV. The CDR3 is 16 residues long. The CDR3 loop is CASSPKGAGGFNEQFF. The DNA of the CDR3 is TGTGCCAGCAGCCCGAAGGGAGCGGGAGGTTTCAATGAGCAGTTCTTC. Filled out from reference TRBV11-2 and TRBJ2-1, the complete variable domain reads EAGVAQSPRYKIIEKRQSVAFWCNPISGHATLYWYQQILGQGPKLLIQFQNNGVVDDSQLPKDRFSAERLKGVDSTLKIQPAKLEDSAVYLCASSPKGAGGFNEQFFGPGTRLTVL.

This sequence joins TRBV7-9 and TRBJ2-1, with D perhaps TRBD2 (6 bases). The CDR3 runs 15 residues. Trimming took off 5 bases at V and 0 bases at J, with 11 bases between the two ends. Germline V CDR1 and CDR2: SEHNR, FQNEAQ (reference sequence). This CDR3 reads CASSITSRSYNEQFF. The DNA of the CDR3 is TGTGCCAGCAGCATAACTAGCCGCTCCTACAATGAGCAGTTCTTC.

The V gene is TRBV28, the J gene TRBJ1-1, with TRBD1 matching over 10 bases. V shed 5 bases, J shed 5 bases, and the junction held 5 bases outside the gene matches. The CDR3 sequence is 14 residues long. CDR1 and CDR2 from the germline V gene are MDHEN and SYDVKM. CDR3 DNA: TGTGCCAGCAGTGCGGACAGGGGGTGGACTGAAGCTTTCTTT. It is translated as CASSADRGWTEAFF.

This clonotype has only a few counts. The chain employs TRBV7-2 and TRBJ2-3; D remains ambiguous. V shed 1 base and J shed 3 bases, with 5 bases lying between them. This CDR3 contains 13 residues. The germline V gene has CDR1 SGHTA and CDR2 FQGNSA. CDR3 DNA: TGTGCCAGCAGCTTAGTGTGGACAGATACGCAGTATTTT. Translation gives CASSLVWTDTQYF.